The clone carrying this T cell receptor (beta chain) occurred once. Germline V gene data show CDR1 as SGHKS and CDR2 as YYEKEE (reference sequence). This CDR3 is built from 14 residues. Per the study methods: Nucleated cell number was recorded as an estimate derived from reference gene primer amplification. Clones were sequenced by immunoSEQ multiplex PCR, and TCRdb holds only the in-frame ones, with some missing. V and J calls and clone size follow that table, whereas D and trimming were derived from the DNA. The sample yields approximately 200,000 clones, about 90% seen once. This sample was taken from a study of blood T cell repertoires in COVID-19. Study overall: Acute and convalescent COVID-19 samples came from the United States, Italy and Spain.

What was sequenced was peripheral blood. The V call is TRBV5-5, the J call TRBJ2-7; 10 positions match TRBD1. This clonotype was obtained from a man aged 40-49 years with active or convalescent COVID-19. CDR3 nucleotides: TGTGCGACTTCGACAGGGGGCTTATCCTACGAGCAGTACTTC. The encoded protein is CATSTGGLSYEQYF.